This TCR beta chain was obtained from a study of cytomegalovirus exposure and HLA in healthy donors. Study-wide results and caveats: The authors judged a highly shared variant cluster likely a sequencing artifact. TCR beta chain V- and J-gene trimming was linked, in a later analysis, to a missense variant in DCLRE1C.

Details on this clone: Its antigen is not identified.

With 60 Vbeta and 13 Jbeta primers, the PCR was carried out. Libraries were prepared by immunoSEQ multiplex PCR; TCRdb keeps only in-frame clonotypes and omits some of them. The sample lists about 82,000 clones, roughly 9.1% occurring once. Germline CDR1 reads SGHAT; CDR2 reads FQNNGV. CDR3 length equals 13 residues. Between the trimmed V and J ends, which lost 4 bases and 6 bases, there was a span of 10 bases. This TCR derives from a man aged 55 to 70 in good health and CMV-seropositive. Sequences were obtained from PBMCs. The rearrangement links TRBV11-2 to TRBJ2-1, with unresolved D. The CDR3, as DNA: TGTGCCAGCAGCTCTGGCCCGGGCAATGAGCAGTTCTTC. It codes for CASSSGPGNEQFF. Using reference TRBV11-2 and TRBJ2-1 for the parts outside the CDR3, the full variable domain is EAGVAQSPRYKIIEKRQSVAFWCNPISGHATLYWYQQILGQGPKLLIQFQNNGVVDDSQLPKDRFSAERLKGVDSTLKIQPAKLEDSAVYLCASSSGPGNEQFFGPGTRLTVL.